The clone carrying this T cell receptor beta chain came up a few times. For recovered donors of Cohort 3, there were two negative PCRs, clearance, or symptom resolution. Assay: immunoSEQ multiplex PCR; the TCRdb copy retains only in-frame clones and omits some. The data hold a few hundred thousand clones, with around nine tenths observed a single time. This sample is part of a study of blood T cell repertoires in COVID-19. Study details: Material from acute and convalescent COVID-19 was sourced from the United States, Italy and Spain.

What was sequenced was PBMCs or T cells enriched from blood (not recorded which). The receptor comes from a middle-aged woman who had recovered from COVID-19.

DNA for the CDR3: TGTGCCAGCATCGGGACAGGGAGACGCTACACCTTC. Translating gives CASIGTGRRYTF. The V gene is TRBV11-3, the J gene TRBJ1-2; TRBD1 matches at 9 bases. This CDR3 region has 12 residues. V lost 7 bases, J lost 9 bases, and 6 bases stayed unmatched. Germline V gene data show CDR1 as SGHNT and CDR2 as YENEEA.